Below are 21 T cell receptor beta chains sequenced from a single sample in a study of T cells in Graves' hyperthyroidism and ophthalmopathy. The CDR3 regions of TCR beta were amplified from RNA transcripts. Initially, a first-round RT-PCR of the TCR CDR3 employed the HTBI primer set. TCRdb reprocessed the multiplex PCR reads via MiXCR and lists one record per CDR3 protein. The sample carries 500,000 to 600,000 distinct CDR3 sequences, around 42% recorded once. What was sequenced was peripheral blood or thyroid tissue (not recorded which). The receptors here all came from a woman under 30 with Graves' hyperthyroidism.

This clonotype showed up just a few times. CDR3 nucleotide sequence: TGTGCCAGCAGGGTGAACGGGCGAATAAAATCTGAGCAGTTCTTC. Translated: CASRVNGRIKSEQFF. The gene calls are TRBV7-9 and TRBJ2-1; D remains unclear. Germline CDR1 reads SEHNR; CDR2 reads FQNEAQ (reference sequence). V was pared by 6 bases and J by 9 bases, with 21 bases between. The CDR3 totals 15 residues.

This clonotype has a single count. CDR3 residues: CSALELAGLLISYNEQFF. The CDR3 DNA sequence: TGCAGTGCCCTTGAACTAGCGGGACTACTCATCTCCTACAATGAGCAGTTCTTC. The chain joins TRBV20-1 to TRBJ2-1; TRBD2 matches at 10 bases. Germline trimming cut 6 bases from V and 0 bases from J; bases unmatched to any gene: 14. CDR3 size: 18 residues. Germline values: CDR1 DFQATT, CDR2 SNEGSKA (reference sequence).

The V call is TRBV27, the J call TRBJ1-5, with no clear D. V lost 8 bases, J lost 0 bases, and 8 bases lay in between. The CDR3 sequence is 13 residues long. Germline CDR1 and CDR2: MNHEY and SMNVEV (reference sequence). As DNA, the CDR3 is TGTGCCAGCGGAAAGTATAGCAATCAGCCCCAGCATTTT. Protein: CASGKYSNQPQHF.

V gene TRBV7-2 combines with J gene TRBJ1-4; TRBD1 might be the D (5 bases). The germline V and J ends were trimmed by 4 bases and 8 bases, with 8 bases remaining between them. The CDR3 runs 12 residues. Germline CDR1 reads SGHTA; CDR2 reads FQGNSA. This CDR3 reads CASSWGGEKLFF. CDR3 bases: TGTGCCAGCAGCTGGGGGGGGGAAAAACTGTTTTTT.

This clonotype came up once. V usage is TRBV12-3 or TRBV12-4 and J usage is TRBJ1-1; D is possibly TRBD1 (6 bases). The CDR3 has 14 residues. Trimming stripped 3 bases from V and 4 bases from J, with 12 bases between. CDR3 amino acids: CASSFGGAPTEAFF. The CDR3 DNA sequence: TGTGCCAGCAGTTTTGGGGGGGCACCCACTGAAGCTTTCTTT.

This clonotype was picked up many times. The chain combines TRBV7-9 with TRBJ1-2, with a weak D call TRBD1 (5 bases). The CDR3 loop spans 13 amino acids. The germline V gene encodes CDR1 SEHNR and CDR2 FQNEAQ (reference sequence). The ends were cut back, 2 bases at V and 7 bases at J, with 11 bases in the middle. CDR3 nucleotides: TGTGCCAGCAGCTTATCAGGGTACAGTGGCTACACCTTC. Protein: CASSLSGYSGYTF.

This clonotype was picked up a small number of times. Given a much more abundant clone one base away, this may be a read error. The rearrangement joins TRBV2 to TRBJ2-2, with 8 nucleotides matching TRBD1. Trimming cost V 11 bases and J 5 bases; bases outside gene matches: 10. The CDR3 has 14 amino acids. Germline CDR1 SNHLY, CDR2 FYNNEI. The CDR3 DNA is TGTGCCTGGACAGGGACCCCAATTACCGGGGAGCTGTTTTTT. Translated: CAWTGTPITGELFF.

About this clonotype: At one boundary the junction diverges from the germline segment, which might be a read error. This chain connects TRBV12-3 or TRBV12-4 to TRBJ1-1; D not resolved. The CDR3 runs to 14 residues. CDR3: CAGSPEVGNTEAFF. Written as DNA, the CDR3 is TGTGCCGGCAGCCCCGAGGTGGGGAACACTGAAGCTTTCTTT.

The V gene is TRBV7-3, the J gene TRBJ1-2, with no clear D. Trimming left V 5 bases short and J 2 bases short, with 9 bases between. The CDR3 runs 13 residues. Germline-derived CDR1 and CDR2 are SGHTA and FQGTGA. This chain's CDR3 is CASSPMGNYGYTF. As DNA, the CDR3 is TGTGCCAGCAGCCCGATGGGAAACTATGGCTACACCTTC.

The V and J genes are TRBV25-1 and TRBJ1-2, with 7 bases that match TRBD1. Trimming took 8 bases from V and 8 from J; bases not matched to a gene: 5. The CDR3 consists of 11 residues. CDR1 MGHDK and CDR2 SYGVNS come from the germline V gene. CDR3 residues: CASRTGGGYTF. The CDR3 DNA follows: TGTGCCAGCCGGACAGGCGGAGGCTACACCTTC.

This clonotype has a count of ten or more. The chain combines TRBV4-1 with TRBJ1-4; D unresolved. From germline, CDR1 is MGHRA and CDR2 YSYEKL. This CDR3 region has 12 residues. The germline V and J ends were trimmed by 1 base and 7 bases, with 4 bases remaining between them. The CDR3 DNA reads as TGCGCCAGCAGCCAAGGCGGTGAAAAACTGTTTTTT. This encodes CASSQGGEKLFF.

This clonotype was counted only a few times. This may stem from a read error, because a much larger clone lies one nucleotide away. J is TRBJ2-7 and V is TRBV7-9; no clear D gene. Germline-derived CDR1 and CDR2 are SEHNR and FQNEAQ (reference sequence). This CDR3 region has 12 residues. The CDR3 spells CAGSLGFYEQYF. The CDR3 DNA reads as TGTGCCGGCAGCTTGGGTTTCTACGAGCAGTACTTC.

V gene TRBV29-1 combines with J gene TRBJ2-7; D might be TRBD2 (5 bases). The CDR3 is made up of 12 amino acids. Per germline, CDR1 SQVTM and CDR2 ANQGSEA. V was shortened by 8 bases and J by 6 bases, with 17 bases between the two germline ends. The CDR3, as DNA: TGCAGCATGTCCTTCACTAGTGGCGAGCAGTACTTC. The encoded protein is CSMSFTSGEQYF.

V gene TRBV2 combines with J gene TRBJ2-2, with 8 bases lining up with TRBD2. Trimming cost V 8 bases and J 1 base; bases outside gene matches: 15. The length of the CDR3 is 18 residues. Germline assignment: CDR1 SNHLY and CDR2 FYNNEI. In nucleotides, the CDR3 is TGTGCCAGCCTTACTAGCGGACAAGCGGAATGGAACACCGGGGAGCTGTTTTTT. Translating gives CASLTSGQAEWNTGELFF.

The chain is built from TRBV7-2 and TRBJ2-7; no reliable D call. The CDR3 extends over 13 amino acids. The germline V and J ends were trimmed by 1 base and 5 bases, with 9 bases remaining between them. Germline CDR1 and CDR2: SGHTA and FQGNSA. The CDR3 sequence is CASSLERADEQYF. Written as DNA, the CDR3 is TGTGCCAGCAGCTTAGAACGGGCGGACGAGCAGTACTTC.

This clonotype was counted at least ten times. The chain joins TRBV7-2 to TRBJ1-4; perhaps TRBD1 as D (6 bases). Trimming took 2 bases from V and 8 from J, leaving 12 bases between them. Germline CDR1 SGHTA, CDR2 FQGNSA. CDR3 length: 14 residues. DNA for the CDR3: TGTGCCAGCAGCTTACCACAGGGAGGGGAAAAACTGTTTTTT. Translation: CASSLPQGGEKLFF. The full variable domain, rest sourced from reference TRBV7-2 and TRBJ1-4, is GAGVSQSPSNKVTEKGKDVELRCDPISGHTALYWYRQSLGQGLEFLIYFQGNSAPDKSGLPSDRFSAERTGGSVSTLTIQRTQQEDSAVYLCASSLPQGGEKLFFGSGTQLSVL.

This chain uses TRBV12-3 or TRBV12-4 with TRBJ1-1; 9 bases are a match to TRBD1. Germline trimming cut 7 bases from V and 2 bases from J; bases unmatched to any gene: 5. This CDR3 contains 14 residues. CDR3 bases: TGTGCCAGCACCAAGGGACAGGGTAACACTGAAGCTTTCTTT. This encodes CASTKGQGNTEAFF.

This clonotype was counted many times. This sequence joins TRBV7-8 and TRBJ1-5; D ambiguous. V gave up 2 bases and J gave up 6 bases, with 14 bases separating them. The CDR3 has 15 residues. Germline CDR1 is SGHVS and CDR2 is FQNEAQ. DNA for the CDR3: TGTGCCAGCAGCTTATCCGAGGGAGGGAGTCAGCCCCAGCATTTT. Its protein is CASSLSEGGSQPQHF.

V usage is TRBV10-3 and J usage is TRBJ2-5; 7 bases align to TRBD1. V lost 6 bases and J lost 8; bases outside the gene matches: 6. The CDR3 length is 12 residues. Germline lookup yields CDR1 ENHRY and CDR2 SYGVKD. CDR3 region: CAIRGDSGTQYF. The CDR3 DNA sequence: TGTGCCATCAGGGGGGACAGTGGTACCCAGTACTTC.

This sequence joins TRBV4-2 and TRBJ2-7, with 10 nucleotides matching TRBD1. The trim removed 4 bases at V and 4 bases at J, leaving 10 bases unmatched. Germline loops: CDR1 LGHNA, CDR2 YNFKEQ. The CDR3 contains 16 residues. The CDR3 loop is CASSREFRQGAYEQYF. The CDR3 bases are TGTGCCAGCAGCCGAGAATTTCGACAGGGGGCTTACGAGCAGTACTTC.

V usage is TRBV5-6 and J usage is TRBJ1-2; possibly TRBD1 for D (6 bases). The V and J ends lost 0 bases and 8 bases respectively, with 14 bases between them. The CDR3 loop spans 14 amino acids. Per the germline V gene, CDR1 is SGHDT and CDR2 is YYEEEE. CDR3 amino acids: CASSLDLQGGGYTF. CDR3 nucleotide sequence: TGTGCCAGCAGCTTGGATCTACAGGGAGGGGGCTACACCTTC.